One sample yielded the 15 T cell receptor beta chains listed below, sequenced in a study of shared clonotypes between healthy human individuals. The data were produced by immunoSEQ multiplex PCR, yet TCRdb's version contains in-frame clones alone and is incomplete. Of a few million clones listed, roughly 92% were seen once; the top ten hold around 0.4%. The sample comprised naive CD4+ T cells from PBMCs. Sample subset: CD45RA+ positively selected. These receptors came from a man between 18 and 35 years old in good health. Some clones in this sample may be carry-over from other donors' samples.

V and J are TRBV9 and TRBJ2-7, with D maybe TRBD2 (6 bases). This CDR3 is 14 amino acids long. The germline V gene encodes CDR1 SGDLS and CDR2 YYNGEE. The germline V and J ends were trimmed by 1 base and 3 bases, with 11 bases remaining between them. The CDR3 DNA follows: TGTGCCAGCAGCGTACTACTAGCTGGCTACGAGCAGTACTTC. Its protein product is CASSVLLAGYEQYF.

The CDR3 reads CASSRDTGTDTQYF. The CDR3 bases are TGTGCCAGCAGCCGGGACACGGGCACAGATACGCAGTATTTT. The genes are TRBV11-3 and TRBJ2-3, with D maybe TRBD1 (6 bases). V was trimmed by 5 bases and J by 1 base, leaving 10 bases between them. CDR1 SGHNT and CDR2 YENEEA come from the germline V gene. This CDR3 spans 14 amino acids.

The chain uses TRBV9 and TRBJ2-5; perhaps TRBD2 as D (6 bases). V was trimmed by 6 bases and J by 0 bases, leaving 18 bases between them. The germline V gene encodes CDR1 SGDLS and CDR2 YYNGEE. The CDR3 sequence is 16 residues long. CDR3 bases: TGTGCCAGCACCACGGGGATCGGGACTTACCAAGAGACCCAGTACTTC. Residues: CASTTGIGTYQETQYF.

This rearrangement joins TRBV6-1 to TRBJ1-2; 9 bases match TRBD1. Trimming cost V 1 base and J 5 bases; bases outside gene matches: 20. Looked up from germline, CDR1 is MNHNS and CDR2 is SASEGT. CDR3 length: 20 amino acids. The CDR3 nucleotides read TGTGCCAGCAGTGAAGACCCCCTTCGGGACAGGGTCTCCTGGTGGTATGGCTACACCTTC. Amino acids: CASSEDPLRDRVSWWYGYTF.

The gene calls are TRBV28 and TRBJ2-7, with TRBD2 matching 12 bases. Trimming cost V 5 bases and J 6 bases; bases outside gene matches: 8. Germline CDR1 MDHEN, CDR2 SYDVKM. This CDR3 region has 15 residues. This CDR3 reads CASSVTSGRIGEQYF. The CDR3 DNA sequence: TGTGCCAGCAGTGTGACTAGCGGGAGAATCGGCGAGCAGTACTTC.

V and J are TRBV30 and TRBJ2-5, with D perhaps matching TRBD1 (6 bases). The CDR3 is 16 amino acids. The V gene lost 1 base and the J gene lost 2 bases, with 17 bases spanning the gap. Germline CDR1 GTSNPN, CDR2 SVGIG (reference sequence). CDR3 loop: CAWSAKQGRGQETQYF. In DNA, the CDR3 is TGTGCCTGGAGTGCAAAACAGGGTAGAGGACAAGAGACCCAGTACTTC.

Notes on this clone: The sample has other DNA sequences that encode this CDR3 too. V is TRBV30 and J is TRBJ2-5; D is unclear. V gave up 2 bases and J gave up 3 bases, with 4 bases separating them. The CDR3 contains 11 residues. CDR1 GTSNPN and CDR2 SVGIG come from the germline V gene (reference sequence). The CDR3 spells CAWSNKETQYF. In nucleotides, the CDR3 is TGTGCCTGGAGTAATAAAGAGACCCAGTACTTC.

The V gene is TRBV14, the J gene TRBJ2-3; the D gene is possibly TRBD2 (5 bases). The CDR3 consists of 12 residues. Trimming pared 4 bases from V and 5 bases from J, leaving 7 bases between. The V gene's germline CDR1 is SGHDN and CDR2 FVKESK. The CDR3 loop reads CASSPSGDTQYF. The CDR3 region has the DNA TGTGCCAGCAGCCCCAGCGGAGATACGCAGTATTTT.

The chain employs TRBV6-6 and TRBJ2-1; TRBD2 matches 12 bases. With V trimmed by 5 bases and J by 6 bases, 8 bases remained unmatched. In germline, CDR1 is MNHNY, CDR2 SVGAGI (reference sequence). CDR3 length: 16 residues. The CDR3 reads CASSPRLAGVGNEQFF. In DNA form, the CDR3 reads TGTGCCAGCAGTCCCAGACTAGCGGGAGTCGGCAATGAGCAGTTCTTC.

This chain links TRBV6-5 with TRBJ2-6; D is uncertain. V lost 11 bases and J 0 bases, leaving 14 bases between the germline ends. The CDR3 extends over 15 amino acids. Germline loops: CDR1 MNHEY, CDR2 SVGAGI. The CDR3 region has the DNA TGTGCCTCTACAGCTTATACCTCTGGGGCCAACGTCCTGACTTTC. Protein product: CASTAYTSGANVLTF.

The chain links TRBV7-9 to TRBJ2-7; no firm D call. The germline CDR1 and CDR2 sequences are SEHNR and FQNEAQ (reference sequence). Trimming shortened V by 5 bases and J by 3 bases, and 11 bases separated the two germline ends. This CDR3 has 13 amino acids. CDR3 DNA sequence: TGTGCCAGCAGCCTACCCCCGGGCTACGAGCAGTACTTC. It specifies CASSLPPGYEQYF.

The chain couples TRBV15 to TRBJ2-3; weak D call: TRBD2 (5 bases). The CDR3 covers 14 residues. Germline CDR1 is LNHNV and CDR2 is YYDKDF (reference sequence). V shed 0 bases and J shed 8 bases, with 12 bases lying between them. The CDR3 region is CATSRDNGVGTQYF. Here the CDR3 DNA reads TGTGCCACCAGCAGAGATAACGGGGTGGGTACGCAGTATTTT.

The chain combines TRBV30 with TRBJ2-1; 11 positions match TRBD2. The V gene's germline CDR1 is GTSNPN and CDR2 SVGIG (reference sequence). The CDR3 runs 13 residues. V trimming: 2 bases; J trimming: 14 bases; junction bases outside the gene matches: 8. CDR3 sequence: CAWSLTSGNKEFF. Written as DNA, the CDR3 is TGTGCCTGGAGTTTGACTAGCGGGAATAAGGAGTTCTTC.

The CDR3 DNA follows: TGTGCCATCAGGGAACCTGCAGGGAGCTCTGGAAACACCATATATTTT. Translating gives CAIREPAGSSGNTIYF. This chain joins TRBV10-3 and TRBJ1-3, with D perhaps matching TRBD1 (5 bases). Germline CDR1 is ENHRY and CDR2 is SYGVKD. The ends were cut back, 6 bases at V and 0 bases at J, with 15 bases in the middle. The length of the CDR3 is 16 residues.

The CDR3 DNA follows: TGTGCCAGCAGTTGGAGAGCGGGAGGGAGTGGAGATACGCAGTATTTT. Amino acids: CASSWRAGGSGDTQYF. The chain couples TRBV28 to TRBJ2-3; TRBD2 matches at 10 bases. The CDR3 spans 16 residues. From germline, CDR1 is MDHEN and CDR2 SYDVKM. The ends lost 4 bases at V and 5 bases at J; junction bases unmatched: 9.